This TCR beta chain was identified in a study of OX40 agonist ivuxolimab in advanced cancers. The count of this clone is one. This table comes from immunoSEQ multiplex PCR, and its TCRdb copy is limited to in-frame clones, with some not included. The sample has 55,000 to 80,000 clones; around 82% are singletons. Germline CDR1 and CDR2: SGHTA and FQGNSA. Trimming cost V 5 bases and J 9 bases; bases outside gene matches: 10. The CDR3 runs to 14 residues. The clonotype originates from an adult with an advanced solid tumor such as melanoma, head and neck, liver or kidney cancer. The source was CD4+ or CD8+ T cells sorted from blood, collected in a trial of the OX40 agonist ivuxolimab. This chain connects TRBV7-2 to TRBJ2-3; TRBD2 matches 8 bases. This CDR3 is CASSLQGLEDTQYF. Here the CDR3 DNA reads TGTGCCAGCAGCCTCCAGGGACTAGAGGACACGCAGTATTTT.